One and the same sample provided the 29 T cell receptor beta chains below, sequenced in a study of T cells expressing NK-cell markers. TCRdb reprocessed the 5' RACE reads and stores each CDR3 protein as one record, lacking DNA. The sample's table shows 300,000 to 500,000 distinct CDR3 sequences. The sample consisted of blood T cells: a sorted CD56 or NKG2C T cell subset, CD4+ or CD8+ T cells, or bulk PBMC T cells (not recorded which). Receptors were obtained from a woman in her fifties or sixties in good health.

The V gene is TRBV10-2, the J gene TRBJ2-5. Per the germline V gene, CDR1 is WSHSY and CDR2 is SAAADI. The CDR3 has 12 residues. The CDR3 here is CASTDYKETQYF.

The CDR3 reads CATKGRDTGELFF. V and J are TRBV24-1 and TRBJ2-2. The CDR3 extends over 13 amino acids. Germline assignment: CDR1 KGHDR and CDR2 SFDVKD.

The rearrangement joins TRBV11-3 to TRBJ2-2; there is no DNA to check the TCRdb D call of TRBD1. CDR3 length: 17 amino acids. From germline, CDR1 is SGHNT and CDR2 YENEEA. This CDR3 reads CASSFHLTGTNTGELFF. The full variable domain, completed using reference TRBV11-3 and TRBJ2-2, is EAGVVQSPRYKIIEKKQPVAFWCNPISGHNTLYWYLQNLGQGPELLIRYENEEAVDDSQLPKDRFSAERLKGVDSTLKIQPAELGDSAVYLCASSFHLTGTNTGELFFGEGSRLTVL.

The CDR3 here is CATRGPTRDTQYF. V is TRBV24-1 and J is TRBJ2-3; TCRdb's D gene call, TRBD2, goes unchecked for lack of DNA. Per germline, CDR1 KGHDR and CDR2 SFDVKD. The CDR3 consists of 13 residues.

The CDR3 sequence is CASSYSRARELFF. This rearrangement joins TRBV11-2 to TRBJ2-2; no DNA is available, so the TRBD1 call from TCRdb remains unchecked. Germline CDR1 reads SGHAT; CDR2 reads FQNNGV. The CDR3 runs 13 residues.

This chain joins TRBV12-3 or TRBV12-4 and TRBJ2-1; as DNA is missing, the TRBD2 call by TCRdb cannot be tested. This CDR3 has 16 residues. The CDR3: CASRGLMAGGFNEQFF.

The V gene is TRBV12-3 or TRBV12-4, the J gene TRBJ2-3; TCRdb returns TRBD2, unconfirmable since there is no DNA. CDR3 length: 18 residues. The CDR3 is CASSFQAGGPIGTDTQYF.

The chain uses TRBV20-1 and TRBJ1-1; no DNA is available, so the TRBD1 call from TCRdb remains unchecked. Germline values: CDR1 DFQATT, CDR2 SNEGSKA (reference sequence). The CDR3 is 13 residues long. The chain's CDR3 is CSARTVRNTEAFF.

The V and J genes are TRBV5-1 and TRBJ2-5; without DNA, the TCRdb call of TRBD2 cannot be checked. The CDR3 is 15 residues long. Germline V gives CDR1 SGHRS, CDR2 YFSETQ. The CDR3 sequence: CASSQSGPVEETQYF.

The V gene is TRBV6-2 or TRBV6-3, the J gene TRBJ2-1; TCRdb outputs TRBD1, but without DNA this stays unchecked. This CDR3 has 13 residues. Germline CDR1 MNHEY, CDR2 SVGEGT. The CDR3 protein is CASSYQGLHEQFF.

This sequence joins TRBV12-3 or TRBV12-4 and TRBJ2-1; the D call from TCRdb, TRBD2, cannot be confirmed without DNA. The CDR3 covers 15 residues. CDR3 protein: CASSQGLNSYNEQFF.

This chain uses TRBV5-4 with TRBJ2-7; the TCRdb call, TRBD2, lacks DNA for checking. Germline CDR1 SGHNT, CDR2 YYREEE (reference sequence). This CDR3 comprises 16 residues. This CDR3 is CASSPGRTSGSYEQYF.

The chain links TRBV5-1 to TRBJ1-4; absent DNA, TCRdb's TRBD1 call cannot be checked. Germline CDR1 SGHRS, CDR2 YFSETQ. This CDR3 has 15 residues. CDR3 sequence: CASILPGTGNEKLFF.

This rearrangement joins TRBV29-1 to TRBJ2-7; the TCRdb call, TRBD2, lacks DNA for checking. Germline assignment: CDR1 SQVTM and CDR2 ANQGSEA. The CDR3 has 15 residues. The CDR3 is CSVEDRLAGEYEQYF.

The rearrangement uses TRBV7-8 and TRBJ1-4; with no DNA, the TCRdb D assignment of TRBD1 cannot be verified. CDR3 length: 15 residues. Germline V gene sequence: CDR1 SGHVS, CDR2 FQNEAQ. CDR3 amino acids: CASSSGGGFGEKLFF.

This chain links TRBV6-5 with TRBJ2-7; the D gene TCRdb calls, TRBD1, cannot be checked with no DNA. The CDR3 has 17 amino acids. Germline V CDR1 and CDR2: MNHEY, SVGAGI. This CDR3 reads CASSYSKAGASSYEQYF.

The genes are TRBV5-6 and TRBJ2-1; TCRdb's D call, TRBD2, is unchecked because there is no DNA. This CDR3 has 16 amino acids. CDR1 and CDR2 (germline): SGHDT, YYEEEE. CDR3 sequence reads: CASSFWTSGIVYEQFF.

The chain joins TRBV7-6 to TRBJ2-3; TCRdb picks TRBD1, but there is no DNA to check that call. The CDR3 has 17 amino acids. The V gene's germline CDR1 is SGHVS and CDR2 FNYEAQ. The CDR3 loop is CASSTGAGPTGTDTQYF.

CDR3 residues: CASSYNYPLSSYNEQFF. The chain carries TRBV6-5 and TRBJ2-1; with no DNA, the TCRdb D assignment of TRBD2 cannot be verified. Germline loops: CDR1 MNHEY, CDR2 SVGAGI. CDR3 length equals 17 residues.

J is TRBJ2-1 and V is TRBV28; the D call from TCRdb, TRBD1, cannot be confirmed without DNA. Germline CDR1 and CDR2: MDHEN and SYDVKM. This CDR3 contains 16 residues. The CDR3 loop reads CASSLSGQGVYNEQFF.

This sequence joins TRBV4-1 and TRBJ2-2; checking the TCRdb D call of TRBD1 is not possible without DNA. The germline gives CDR1 MGHRA, CDR2 YSYEKL. The CDR3 length is 12 residues. CDR3 amino acids: CASSPTGGELFF.

The V call is TRBV6-2 or TRBV6-3, the J call TRBJ2-2; no DNA is available, so the TRBD1 call from TCRdb remains unchecked. The CDR3 totals 13 residues. The germline V gene has CDR1 MNHEY and CDR2 SVGEGT. The CDR3 loop is CASQRDNAGELFF.

The rearrangement uses TRBV5-5 and TRBJ2-1; the D gene TCRdb calls, TRBD2, cannot be checked with no DNA. The CDR3 totals 17 residues. From germline, CDR1 is SGHKS and CDR2 YYEKEE (reference sequence). The CDR3 sequence: CASSLVTSGPIYNEQFF.

CDR3 amino acids: CASSMNSAGAFF. The chain has TRBV12-3 or TRBV12-4 and TRBJ1-1; lacking DNA, the TRBD1 call made by TCRdb goes unchecked. The CDR3 extends over 12 amino acids.

The V and J genes are TRBV10-1 and TRBJ2-1; TCRdb names TRBD1, which stays unverified in the absence of DNA. Per the germline V gene, CDR1 is WNHNN and CDR2 is SYGVQD (reference sequence). CDR3 length: 15 residues. CDR3 sequence reads: CASSEGRGRSKEQFF.

The chain employs TRBV20-1 and TRBJ2-7; TCRdb calls TRBD2, which cannot be checked without DNA. The CDR3 is 12 amino acids. Germline CDR1 DFQATT, CDR2 SNEGSKA (reference sequence). The CDR3 loop reads CGAGGGGYEQYF.

The chain uses TRBV4-1 and TRBJ1-3. Germline lookup yields CDR1 MGHRA and CDR2 YSYEKL. The CDR3 sequence is 13 residues long. The CDR3 region is CASSQRNGNTIYF.

This chain joins TRBV20-1 and TRBJ2-4; checking the TCRdb D call of TRBD1 is not possible without DNA. The CDR3 spans 14 residues. The germline V gene encodes CDR1 DFQATT and CDR2 SNEGSKA (reference sequence). CDR3 amino acids: CSARPGGTIGIQYF.

This sequence joins TRBV6-5 and TRBJ2-6. The CDR3 runs to 13 residues. CDR1 and CDR2 from the germline V gene are MNHEY and SVGAGI. The chain's CDR3 is CASWMPGANVLTF.